These T cell receptor beta chains were read from a single sample in a study of shared clonotypes between healthy human individuals. The protocol was immunoSEQ multiplex PCR, while the TCRdb copy is restricted to in-frame clones and leaves out a portion. This sample has nearly 750,000 clones, with 55% to 75% found just once. Sample: memory CD4+ T cells sorted from blood. These receptors all come from a woman under 40 in good health. Both conserved end residues are part of each CDR3. D genes are given only for firm matches.

d_gene	j_gene	v_gene	CDR3nt	CDR3aa
NA	TRBJ2-2	TRBV6-5	TGTGCCAGCAGAGGGGTGGGGCGGAACACCGGGGAGCTGTTTTTT	CASRGVGRNTGELFF
TRBD2	TRBJ2-7	TRBV6-6	TGTGCCAGCAGTCCTAGCGGGAGCTACTACGAGCAGTACTTC	CASSPSGSYYEQYF
NA	TRBJ1-2	TRBV27	TGTGCCAGCGGGGGGTCTGGGGTGTCTGGCTACACCTTC	CASGGSGVSGYTF
NA	TRBJ1-5	TRBV19	TGTGCCAGTAGTATAAATCCGAGGGAGTATCAGCCCCAGCATTTT	CASSINPREYQPQHF
NA	TRBJ2-5	TRBV28	TGTGCCAGCAGTCGCCGAGGGAAGGGTGTAGAGACCCAGTACTTC	CASSRRGKGVETQYF
TRBD2	TRBJ2-7	TRBV10-3	TGTGCCATCAGTACCGCGACTAGCGAAAACGAGCAGTACTTC	CAISTATSENEQYF
NA	TRBJ2-1	TRBV10-1	TGCGCCAGCAGTGAGTCGAAAATAGCGATCCTTGGGGATGAGCAGTTCTTC	CASSESKIAILGDEQFF
TRBD1	TRBJ1-2	TRBV5-3	TGTGCCAGAAGCCGTTCGGGACAGGGAATCCTGGCTGGCTACACCTTC	CARSRSGQGILAGYTF
NA	TRBJ2-7	TRBV5-6	TGTGCCAGCAGCTTGGGGCGGATCTCCTACGAGCAGTACTTC	CASSLGRISYEQYF
TRBD2	TRBJ2-7	TRBV10-1	TGCGCCAGCAGTGAAACTAGCGGGTTATCCTACGAGCAGTACTTC	CASSETSGLSYEQYF
TRBD2	TRBJ2-3	TRBV6-5	TGTGCCAGCAGTTACCTAGCGGCTACAGATACGCAGTATTTT	CASSYLAATDTQYF
TRBD2	TRBJ2-2	TRBV16	TGTGCCAGCAGCCCAATAGGCCTCGGGACTACTAGGGTGAACACCGGGGAGCTGTTTTTT	CASSPIGLGTTRVNTGELFF
NA	TRBJ1-5	TRBV7-2	TGTGCCAGCAGCCCCAAAGGGGTAGGTAGCAATCAGCCCCAGCATTTT	CASSPKGVGSNQPQHF
NA	TRBJ2-7	TRBV7-8	TGTGCCAGCAGTTTAGGAATAGGACAGTACGAGCAGTACTTC	CASSLGIGQYEQYF
TRBD1	TRBJ2-7	TRBV15	TGTGCCACCAGCAAACCGGGACAGGGTATTTACGAGCAGTACTTC	CATSKPGQGIYEQYF